These T cell receptor beta chains were read from a single sample in a study of early T cells in non-severe SARS-CoV-2 infection. Each CDR3 protein gets one entry after TCRdb re-called the 5' RACE reads with MiXCR. The data show about 40,000 distinct CDR3 sequences, 4.5% to 5% seen once. Sequencing was carried out using whole blood. These receptors were taken from an adult who was a healthcare worker with PCR-confirmed SARS-CoV-2 infection or an uninfected control (not recorded which). Both conserved end residues are part of each CDR3. D genes are given only for firm matches. Clone sizes are given selectively: once, few, many, or a class where the clone is expanded.

v_gene: TRBV25-1
d_gene: .
abundance: many
j_gene: TRBJ2-7
CDR3aa: CASSVGGGQYEQYF
CDR3nt: TGTGCCAGCAGTGTCGGGGGTGGGCAATACGAGCAGTACTTC

v_gene: TRBV20-1
d_gene: TRBD1
abundance: .
j_gene: TRBJ2-5
CDR3aa: CSAEEDRGRETQYF
CDR3nt: TGCAGTGCCGAAGAAGACAGGGGGCGGGAGACCCAGTACTTC

v_gene: TRBV7-8
d_gene: .
abundance: many
j_gene: TRBJ2-7
CDR3aa: CASSLEYGPYEQYF
CDR3nt: TGTGCCAGCAGCTTAGAATACGGTCCCTACGAGCAGTACTTC

v_gene: TRBV25-1
d_gene: .
abundance: many
j_gene: TRBJ2-1
CDR3aa: CASSDPTFSSYNEQFF
CDR3nt: TGTGCCAGCAGTGATCCAACTTTTAGCTCCTACAATGAGCAGTTCTTC

v_gene: TRBV12-3/TRBV12-4
d_gene: .
abundance: few
j_gene: TRBJ2-7
CDR3aa: CASSGVRLRASTYEQYF
CDR3nt: TGTGCCAGCAGTGGCGTTCGTCTCCGGGCCTCAACCTACGAGCAGTACTTC

v_gene: TRBV20-1
d_gene: TRBD1
abundance: many
j_gene: TRBJ1-5
CDR3aa: CSARNIGTGNQPQHF
CDR3nt: TGCAGTGCTAGAAACATCGGGACAGGGAATCAGCCCCAGCATTTT

v_gene: TRBV6-1
d_gene: .
abundance: many
j_gene: TRBJ1-1
CDR3aa: CASSENPDLNTEAFF
CDR3nt: TGTGCCAGCAGTGAAAATCCAGACCTTAACACTGAAGCTTTCTTT

v_gene: TRBV12-3/TRBV12-4
d_gene: .
abundance: .
j_gene: TRBJ2-5
CDR3aa: CASTPGALETQYF
CDR3nt: TGTGCCAGCACCCCTGGGGCATTAGAGACCCAGTACTTC

v_gene: TRBV27
d_gene: .
abundance: many
j_gene: TRBJ2-7
CDR3aa: CASSRAANSYEQYF
CDR3nt: TGTGCCAGCAGTAGGGCAGCCAACTCCTACGAGCAGTACTTC

v_gene: TRBV11-2
d_gene: .
abundance: few
j_gene: TRBJ2-7
CDR3aa: CASSLEPVPYEQYF
CDR3nt: TGTGCCAGCAGCTTAGAGCCTGTACCCTACGAGCAGTACTTT

v_gene: TRBV6-4
d_gene: TRBD2
abundance: many
j_gene: TRBJ2-3
CDR3aa: CASSALAAAQDTQYF
CDR3nt: TGTGCCAGCAGTGCACTAGCGGCGGCACAAGATACGCAGTATTTT

v_gene: TRBV12-3/TRBV12-4
d_gene: TRBD2
abundance: few
j_gene: TRBJ2-4
CDR3aa: CASSRGTSGGSGAKNIQYF
CDR3nt: TGTGCCAGCAGTCGCGGTACTAGCGGGGGGAGTGGGGCCAAAAACATTCAGTACTTC

v_gene: TRBV20-1
d_gene: .
abundance: many
j_gene: TRBJ1-5
CDR3aa: CSACREDNQPQHF
CDR3nt: TGCAGTGCTTGCCGGGAGGACAATCAGCCCCAGCATTTT

v_gene: TRBV4-2
d_gene: .
abundance: many
j_gene: TRBJ1-6
CDR3aa: CASSQESTDSYNSPLHF
CDR3nt: TGTGCCAGCAGCCAAGAATCAACGGATTCCTATAATTCACCCCTCCACTTT

v_gene: TRBV6-1
d_gene: .
abundance: many
j_gene: TRBJ2-1
CDR3aa: CATSLSSSYNEQFF
CDR3nt: TGTGCCACCTCTTTATCTAGCTCCTACAATGAGCAGTTCTTC

v_gene: TRBV20-1
d_gene: TRBD2
abundance: many
j_gene: TRBJ2-1
CDR3aa: CSARGGLAGLSSYNEQFF
CDR3nt: TGCAGTGCTAGAGGAGGGCTAGCGGGCTTGAGCTCCTACAATGAGCAGTTCTTC

v_gene: TRBV5-4
d_gene: .
abundance: few
j_gene: TRBJ1-6
CDR3aa: CASSPQDSYSPLHF
CDR3nt: TGTGCCAGCAGCCCCCAGGACAGTTATTCACCCCTCCACTTT

v_gene: TRBV18
d_gene: .
abundance: many
j_gene: TRBJ2-3
CDR3aa: CASSPGATSTDTQYF
CDR3nt: TGTGCCAGCTCACCGGGGGCGACTAGCACAGATACGCAGTATTTT

v_gene: TRBV5-4
d_gene: TRBD1
abundance: .
j_gene: TRBJ2-7
CDR3aa: CASSWDRESYEQYF
CDR3nt: TGTGCCAGCAGCTGGGACAGGGAGTCCTACGAGCAGTACTTC

v_gene: TRBV18
d_gene: .
abundance: few
j_gene: TRBJ2-5
CDR3aa: CASSQTDAQETQYF
CDR3nt: TGTGCCAGCTCACAGACAGATGCCCAAGAGACCCAGTACTTC

v_gene: TRBV4-1
d_gene: TRBD2
abundance: many
j_gene: TRBJ2-7
CDR3aa: CASSQMTSGTDEQYF
CDR3nt: TGCGCCAGCAGCCAAATGACTAGCGGGACTGACGAGCAGTACTTC

v_gene: TRBV25-1
d_gene: .
abundance: many
j_gene: TRBJ1-6
CDR3aa: CASSEGLAPLHF
CDR3nt: TGTGCCAGCAGTGAAGGGTTGGCTCCCCTCCACTTT

v_gene: TRBV5-6
d_gene: TRBD2
abundance: .
j_gene: TRBJ2-7
CDR3aa: CASSISGSKSYEQYF
CDR3nt: TGTGCCAGCAGCATAAGCGGGAGTAAGTCCTACGAGCAGTACTTC

v_gene: TRBV12-3/TRBV12-4
d_gene: .
abundance: .
j_gene: TRBJ1-1
CDR3aa: CASSFRWVGKQNTEAFF
CDR3nt: TGTGCCAGCAGTTTCCGTTGGGTCGGCAAGCAGAACACTGAAGCTTTCTTT

v_gene: TRBV20-1
d_gene: .
abundance: .
j_gene: TRBJ2-5
CDR3aa: CSAWDARQETQYF
CDR3nt: TGCAGTGCATGGGATGCGAGACAAGAGACCCAGTACTTC

v_gene: TRBV13
d_gene: .
abundance: many
j_gene: TRBJ2-3
CDR3aa: CASSPTGQPYTDTQYF
CDR3nt: TGTGCCAGCAGCCCGACTGGACAGCCATACACAGATACGCAGTATTTT

v_gene: TRBV7-9
d_gene: .
abundance: many
j_gene: TRBJ2-5
CDR3aa: CASSEDTPGGTQYF
CDR3nt: TGTGCCAGCAGCGAGGACACCCCTGGGGGGACCCAGTACTTC

v_gene: TRBV4-3
d_gene: TRBD1
abundance: few
j_gene: TRBJ2-7
CDR3aa: CASSRTGGSYEQYF
CDR3nt: TGCGCCAGCAGCCGGACAGGGGGAAGCTACGAGCAGTACTTC

v_gene: TRBV12-3/TRBV12-4
d_gene: .
abundance: many
j_gene: TRBJ2-1
CDR3aa: CASRTREYNEQFF
CDR3nt: TGTGCCAGCAGAACGAGGGAGTACAATGAGCAGTTCTTC

v_gene: TRBV7-2
d_gene: .
abundance: .
j_gene: TRBJ1-6
CDR3aa: CASSLMETYNSPLHF
CDR3nt: TGTGCCAGCAGCTTAATGGAGACTTATAATTCACCCCTCCACTTT

v_gene: TRBV27
d_gene: .
abundance: many
j_gene: TRBJ2-7
CDR3aa: CASTGNTYEQYF
CDR3nt: TGTGCCAGCACGGGCAATACCTACGAGCAGTACTTC

v_gene: TRBV12-3/TRBV12-4
d_gene: .
abundance: .
j_gene: TRBJ1-2
CDR3aa: CASSPGTDPFFQNYTF
CDR3nt: TGTGCCAGCAGTCCCGGGACGGATCCATTTTTCCAGAACTACACCTTC